The following is a TCR beta chain sequence with its context. Its antigen is undetermined. These data originate in a study of cytotoxic CD8 clonotypes in ibrutinib-treated CLL. Study-wide background: Partial responders around 25, complete 2; around twelve progressed and around 15 stayed in remission by median 68 months. Regarding the study as a whole: Baseline levels of clonality went above those of age-matched healthy donors and moved with circulating CD8+ T-cell counts.

This CDR3 is 16 amino acids long. The V segment lost 3 bases and the J segment 2 bases; nucleotides outside the gene matches: 6. CDR1 is KGHSH, CDR2 LQKENI, per germline. Using immunoSEQ multiplex PCR, the repertoire was profiled, and TCRdb retains in-frame clones only, with some absent. The table lists approximately 25,000 clones, approximately 71% of them singletons. Here the sequenced sample was PBMCs, taken at disease progression, from a patient treated with ibrutinib. V and J are TRBV18 and TRBJ2-5; 10 bases are shared with TRBD1. The receptor comes from a human donor with chronic lymphocytic leukemia. CDR3 protein: CASSPDRGTPQETQYF. CDR3 nucleotide sequence: TGTGCCAGCTCACCGGACAGGGGGACGCCTCAAGAGACCCAGTACTTC. The full variable domain, with the rest looked up from reference TRBV18 and TRBJ2-5, is NAGVMQNPRHLVRRRGQEARLRCSPMKGHSHVYWYRQLPEEGLKFMVYLQKENIIDESGMPKERFSAEFPKEGPSILRIQQVVRGDSAAYFCASSPDRGTPQETQYFGPGTRLLVL.